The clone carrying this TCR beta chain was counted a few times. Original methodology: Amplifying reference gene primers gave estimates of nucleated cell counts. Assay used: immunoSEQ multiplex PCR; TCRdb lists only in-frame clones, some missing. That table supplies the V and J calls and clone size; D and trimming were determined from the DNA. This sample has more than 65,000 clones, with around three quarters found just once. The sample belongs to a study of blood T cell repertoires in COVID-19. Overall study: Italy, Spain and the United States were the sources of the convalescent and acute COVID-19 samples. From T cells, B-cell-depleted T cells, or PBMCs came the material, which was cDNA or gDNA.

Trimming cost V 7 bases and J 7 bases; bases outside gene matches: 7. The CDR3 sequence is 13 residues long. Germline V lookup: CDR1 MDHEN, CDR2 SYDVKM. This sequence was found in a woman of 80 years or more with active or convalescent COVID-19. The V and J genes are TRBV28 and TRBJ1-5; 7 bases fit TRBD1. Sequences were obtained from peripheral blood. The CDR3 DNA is TGTGCCAGCACGAGGGACAGCCGGCAGCCCCAGCATTTT. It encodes CASTRDSRQPQHF.